This T cell receptor (beta chain) originates from a study of CD8 T cells in Susac syndrome. Study details: Patients with Susac syndrome were, at the time of blood collection, therapy-naive, maintained on corticosteroids, or maintained on intravenous immunoglobulin alone.

V dropped 5 bases and J dropped 3; count of bases not matched to a gene: 6. The CDR3 is 14 residues long. Looked up from germline, CDR1 is DFQATT and CDR2 is SNEGSKA (reference sequence). Random hexamers were used to reverse transcribe 0.5 to 1 ug of RNA. Each CDR3 protein gets one entry after TCRdb re-called the immunoSEQ multiplex PCR reads with MiXCR. The repertoire has about 180,000 distinct CDR3 sequences, over 90% of them found once; the top ten carry 0.099%. Input material: CD4+ T cells from PBMCs. The source of this sequence is a human donor with Susac syndrome. The chain carries TRBV20-1 and TRBJ1-5, with 8 positions matching TRBD1. The CDR3 sequence: CSAQVTGANQPQHF. CDR3 bases: TGCAGTGCTCAAGTGACAGGGGCCAATCAGCCCCAGCATTTT.